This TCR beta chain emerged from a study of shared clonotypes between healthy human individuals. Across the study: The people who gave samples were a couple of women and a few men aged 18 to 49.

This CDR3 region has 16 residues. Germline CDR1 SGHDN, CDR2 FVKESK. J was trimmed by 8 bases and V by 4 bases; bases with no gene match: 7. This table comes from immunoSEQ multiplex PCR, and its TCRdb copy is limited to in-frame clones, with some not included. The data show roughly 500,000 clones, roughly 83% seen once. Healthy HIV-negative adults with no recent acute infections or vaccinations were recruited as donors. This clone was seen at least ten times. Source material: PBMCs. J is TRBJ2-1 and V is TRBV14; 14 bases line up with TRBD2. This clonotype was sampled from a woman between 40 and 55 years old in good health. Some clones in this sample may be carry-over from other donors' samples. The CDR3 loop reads CASSPRLAGGPHEQFF. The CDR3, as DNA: TGTGCCAGCAGCCCGAGACTAGCGGGAGGGCCACATGAGCAGTTCTTC.